Listed here are 4 T cell receptor beta chains from one sample, sequenced in a study of CD8 T cells in Susac syndrome. RNA was extracted with the RNeasy kit, and a quantity of roughly 0.5 to 1 ug was reverse transcribed using random hexamers. Each CDR3 protein gets one entry after TCRdb re-called the immunoSEQ multiplex PCR reads with MiXCR. The sample has around 130,000 distinct CDR3 sequences, approximately 79% seen once. The sample taken for sequencing was CD8+ T cells from PBMCs. Receptors originate from a human donor with multiple sclerosis.

The chain uses TRBV2 and TRBJ2-1; the match to TRBD2 covers 8 bases. V lost 2 bases, J lost 14 bases, and 17 bases stayed unmatched. This CDR3 has 16 amino acids. Per the germline V gene, CDR1 is SNHLY and CDR2 is FYNNEI. For the CDR3, the DNA is TGTGCCAGCAGTGAAAGAGCGGGGGCTGGGTCGAAGAAGGAGTTCTTC. It specifies CASSERAGAGSKKEFF.

The chain combines TRBV27 with TRBJ1-1; TRBD1 aligns across 8 bases. CDR3 length: 14 residues. V gave up 8 bases and J gave up 3 bases; unmatched junction bases: 8. Germline lookup yields CDR1 MNHEY and CDR2 SMNVEV (reference sequence). Here the CDR3 reads CASALGRGHTEAFF. CDR3 DNA: TGTGCCAGCGCCCTAGGCAGGGGGCACACTGAAGCTTTCTTT.

The CDR3 region has the DNA TGTGCCAGCAGTCTAGGGGACAGGGAAGAGACCCAGTACTTC. Its translation is CASSLGDREETQYF. The V gene is TRBV7-9, the J gene TRBJ2-5, with 9 bases fitting TRBD1. V shed 6 bases, J shed 3 bases, and the junction held 5 bases outside the gene matches. CDR3 length equals 14 residues. Germline lookup yields CDR1 SEHNR and CDR2 FQNEAQ (reference sequence). The full variable domain, in which reference TRBV7-9 and TRBJ2-5 provide the parts outside the CDR3, is DTGVSQNPRHKITKRGQNVTFRCDPISEHNRLYWYRQTLGQGPEFLTYFQNEAQLEKSRLLSDRFSAERPKGSFSTLEIQRTEQGDSAMYLCASSLGDREETQYFGPGTRLLVL.

This sequence joins TRBV11-2 and TRBJ2-1; weak D call: TRBD2 (5 bases). Germline CDR1 and CDR2: SGHAT and FQNNGV. This CDR3 has 17 amino acids. V gave up 5 bases and J gave up 5 bases, with 22 bases separating them. CDR3 amino acids: CASSPRSGLGIDNEQFF. The CDR3 nucleotides are TGTGCCAGCAGCCCCCGGTCGGGGTTAGGTATTGACAATGAGCAGTTCTTC.